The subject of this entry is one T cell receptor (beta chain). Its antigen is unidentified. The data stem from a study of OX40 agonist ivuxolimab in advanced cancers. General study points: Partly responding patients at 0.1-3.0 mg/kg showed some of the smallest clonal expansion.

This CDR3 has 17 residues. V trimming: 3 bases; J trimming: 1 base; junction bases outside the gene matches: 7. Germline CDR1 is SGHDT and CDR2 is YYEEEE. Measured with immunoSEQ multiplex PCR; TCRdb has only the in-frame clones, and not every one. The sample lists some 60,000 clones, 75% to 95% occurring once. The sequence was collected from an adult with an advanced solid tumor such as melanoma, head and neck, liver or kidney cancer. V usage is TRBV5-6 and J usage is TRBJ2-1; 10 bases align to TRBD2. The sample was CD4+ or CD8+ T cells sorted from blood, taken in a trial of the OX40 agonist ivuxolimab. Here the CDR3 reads CASSSVRTSGSYNEQFF. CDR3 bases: TGTGCCAGCAGCTCCGTCCGGACTAGCGGTTCCTACAATGAGCAGTTCTTC.